The rows below give T cell receptor beta chains drawn from one sample of a study of blood T cell repertoires in COVID-19. The method was immunoSEQ multiplex PCR; TCRdb's version includes in-frame clones alone and lacks a portion of them. The table lists approximately 140,000 clones, about four fifths of them singletons. The sequenced material came from peripheral blood. The receptors here all came from a human donor with acute or convalescent COVID-19. The donor label of this sample is uncertain. Each CDR3 is given with its conserved first and last residue. The D gene is left open where the match is weak. The size field is filled for only some rows; it gives once, few, many or a size class.

D gene | clone size | J gene | V gene | CDR3 protein | CDR3 DNA
TRBD2 | NA | TRBJ2-3 | TRBV7-2 | CASSLGGRGDTDTQYF | TGTGCCAGCAGCTTGGGAGGGCGGGGGGACACAGATACGCAGTATTTT
NA | NA | TRBJ2-7 | TRBV30 | CAWSVRAGPQDEQYF | TGTGCCTGGAGTGTACGGGCGGGGCCGCAGGACGAGCAGTACTTC
NA | NA | TRBJ1-2 | TRBV5-1 | CASSLDPGARSGYTF | TGCGCCAGCAGCTTGGATCCAGGGGCTCGAAGTGGCTACACCTTC
NA | NA | TRBJ2-2 | TRBV5-4 | CASSQGTSNTGELFF | TGTGCCAGCAGCCAAGGGACATCGAACACCGGGGAGCTGTTTTTT
TRBD2 | NA | TRBJ2-5 | TRBV27 | CASSLSLRGGETQYF | TGTGCCAGCAGTTTATCCTTGCGGGGAGGGGAGACCCAGTACTTC
TRBD1 | NA | TRBJ1-1 | TRBV7-9 | CASSLTGGADAFF | TGTGCCAGCAGTTTAACAGGGGGCGCGGATGCTTTCTTT
NA | NA | TRBJ2-2 | TRBV10-3 | CAISMATGTLRVGELFF | TGTGCCATCAGTATGGCAACCGGGACTCTTCGTGTCGGGGAGCTGTTTTTT
TRBD1 | NA | TRBJ1-5 | TRBV3-1/TRBV3-2 | CASSQDLPGGYQPQHF | TGTGCCAGCAGCCAAGATCTCCCAGGGGGCTACCAGCCCCAGCATTTT
NA | NA | TRBJ1-2 | TRBV5-1 | CASSQSDRLQPYGYTF | TGCGCCAGCAGCCAATCCGACAGACTGCAACCTTATGGCTACACCTTC
NA | once | TRBJ2-1 | TRBV5-1 | CASSPSLENEQFF | TGCGCCAGCAGCCCGAGCCTGGAGAATGAGCAGTTCTTC
TRBD1 | NA | TRBJ2-3 | TRBV19 | CASSIDRGVGDTQYF | TGTGCCAGTAGTATTGACAGGGGAGTAGGGGATACGCAGTATTTT
NA | once | TRBJ1-1 | TRBV5-1 | CASSSLAGNTEAFF | TGCGCCAGCAGCTCCCTCGCAGGGAACACTGAAGCTTTCTTT
NA | NA | TRBJ2-5 | TRBV5-4 | CASSLQGSETQYF | TGTGCCAGCAGCTTGCAGGGTAGTGAGACCCAGTACTTC
TRBD1 | NA | TRBJ1-2 | TRBV6-6 | CASSPGQVQNYGYTF | TGTGCCAGCAGTCCCGGACAGGTCCAAAACTATGGCTACACCTTC
NA | NA | TRBJ2-1 | TRBV6-6 | CASSGQPLHNEQFF | TGTGCCAGCAGCGGACAGCCTCTTCACAATGAGCAGTTCTTC